One sample yielded the 3 T cell receptor beta chains listed below, sequenced in a study of CD8 T cells in ankylosing spondylitis. TCRdb reprocessed the 5' RACE reads with MiXCR, giving one entry per CDR3 protein. The sample yields a few hundred thousand distinct CDR3 sequences, roughly 10% seen once. Sequencing used blood, either unsorted or a sorted T cell fraction (not recorded which). The receptors here all came from a male donor with ankylosing spondylitis or in good health (not recorded which).

This clonotype was recorded a few times. The chain combines TRBV3-1 with TRBJ1-6; 7 bases are shared with TRBD1. Looked up from germline, CDR1 is LGHDT and CDR2 is YNNKEL (reference sequence). The CDR3 covers 15 residues. V dropped 1 base and J dropped 10; count of bases not matched to a gene: 7. The CDR3: CASSQVVTGNSPLHF. Here the CDR3 DNA reads TGTGCCAGCAGCCAAGTGGTGACAGGGAACTCACCCCTCCACTTT.

This clonotype was recorded many times. The rearrangement joins TRBV5-1 to TRBJ2-7, with 8 bases aligning to TRBD2. The CDR3 runs to 15 residues. V was pared by 1 base and J by 0 bases, with 3 bases of the junction left unmatched. The germline gives CDR1 SGHRS, CDR2 YFSETQ. Here the CDR3 reads CASSLTSGASYEQYF. The CDR3 bases are TGCGCCAGCAGCTTGACTAGCGGAGCCTCCTACGAGCAGTACTTC.

The sample holds many counts of this clonotype. The V call is TRBV20-1, the J call TRBJ2-5; 9 nucleotides agree with TRBD1. The germline gives CDR1 DFQATT, CDR2 SNEGSKA (reference sequence). V gave up 3 bases and J gave up 1 base; unmatched junction bases: 12. This CDR3 spans 17 amino acids. The DNA of the CDR3 is TGCAGTGCTAGTGGCGGGGACAGGGAAGGGCCCCAAGAGACCCAGTACTTC. This codes for CSASGGDREGPQETQYF.